These 6 T cell receptor beta chains came from one sample sequenced in a study of regulatory T cells in long-lasting Graves disease. Both iRepertoire HTBI primers and Arm-PCR of CDR3 regions were used to build the TCR beta libraries. One entry per CDR3 protein, called by TCRdb with MiXCR from the multiplex PCR reads. The table includes 390,000 or so distinct CDR3 sequences, 20% to 25% detected once. Time point specified: persistent/refractory GD, antithyroid drugs over 5 years with positive TRAb. The TCR library was made from RNA that had been extracted from PBMCs in TRIzol. Source: peripheral blood mononuclear cells (PBMCs), taken when the disease was refractory, from a patient treated with antithyroid drugs. The receptors here all came from a woman aged 40 to 50 with Graves disease.

V usage is TRBV7-9 and J usage is TRBJ2-2; no firm D call. Germline CDR1 is SEHNR and CDR2 is FQNEAQ (reference sequence). The CDR3 covers 14 residues. The V gene lost 3 bases and the J gene lost 4 bases, with 9 bases spanning the gap. CDR3 in amino acids: CASSFVWTTGELFF. The CDR3 bases are TGTGCCAGCAGCTTTGTCTGGACCACCGGGGAGCTGTTTTTT.

This clonotype was picked up many times. The V and J genes are TRBV2 and TRBJ2-7, with D possibly being TRBD1 (6 bases). CDR1 and CDR2 from the germline V gene are SNHLY and FYNNEI. This CDR3 is built from 16 residues. V lost 4 bases to trimming and J lost 0 bases, with 16 bases between them. In DNA, the CDR3 is TGTGCCAGCAGTGGTTATTTAGGACAGAGCTCCTACGAGCAGTACTTC. Amino acid sequence: CASSGYLGQSSYEQYF.

This clonotype was recorded many times. This chain joins TRBV20-1 and TRBJ2-2, with D maybe TRBD2 (5 bases). There are 14 residues in the CDR3. Germline CDR1 reads DFQATT; CDR2 reads SNEGSKA (reference sequence). Deletions cut 1 base from V and 4 bases from J, with 10 bases between. The CDR3, as DNA: TGCAGTGCTAGAGGTGGGAGAGGCACCGGGGAGCTGTTTTTT. Protein product: CSARGGRGTGELFF.

The chain joins TRBV6-5 to TRBJ2-3; D gene ambiguous. Germline V gives CDR1 MNHEY, CDR2 SVGAGI. V was clipped by 2 bases and J by 1 base, with 13 bases between them. The CDR3 is 16 amino acids. CDR3 protein: CASSYTERAGTDTQYF. CDR3 sequence (DNA): TGTGCCAGCAGTTACACGGAGCGCGCAGGCACAGATACGCAGTATTTT.

This clonotype was seen more than once but under ten times. The rearrangement links TRBV6-1 to TRBJ1-1, with 10 bases lining up with TRBD1. This CDR3 is 15 amino acids long. V was clipped by 5 bases and J by 1 base; unmatched bases: 4. Germline V lookup: CDR1 MNHNS, CDR2 SASEGT. The CDR3 loop is CASSKGQGQNTEAFF. DNA for the CDR3: TGTGCCAGCAGTAAGGGACAGGGGCAGAACACTGAAGCTTTCTTT.

J is TRBJ2-7 and V is TRBV5-1; 9 bases match TRBD2. CDR1 and CDR2 from the germline V gene are SGHRS and YFSETQ. V shed 2 bases and J 2 bases; nucleotides not matched to a gene: 17. The CDR3 extends over 19 amino acids. The CDR3 sequence is CASSFSHPGGVAGAYEQYF. The CDR3 DNA sequence: TGCGCCAGCAGCTTCTCGCACCCGGGGGGGGTAGCGGGAGCCTACGAGCAGTACTTC.